A single sample gave rise to the 22 T cell receptor beta chains below, sequenced in a study of blood T cell repertoires in COVID-19. Method: immunoSEQ multiplex PCR; TCRdb's copy keeps in-frame clones and lacks some. The sample includes under 65,000 clones, around nine tenths of them seen just once. Sequences were obtained from peripheral blood. These receptors all come from an elderly man with acute or convalescent COVID-19.

This clone was observed a single time. V usage is TRBV5-1 and J usage is TRBJ1-4, with 8 nucleotides matching TRBD1. The V gene end was trimmed by 4 bases and the J gene end by 8 bases; junction bases not matched to a gene: 7. The CDR3 is 14 amino acids. Germline lookup yields CDR1 SGHRS and CDR2 YFSETQ. CDR3 coding DNA: TGCGCCAGCAGCCCAGGACAGGGCGGCGAAAAACTGTTTTTT. It yields the protein CASSPGQGGEKLFF.

This clone was observed a few times. The CDR3 nucleotides are TGCGCCAGCAGCCCGGCCGGGGGGACGATTGAGCAGTTCTTC. Translating it yields CASSPAGGTIEQFF. This chain uses TRBV5-1 with TRBJ2-1, with 7 bases lining up with TRBD2. Trimming cost V 4 bases and J 9 bases; bases outside gene matches: 10. This CDR3 comprises 14 residues. CDR1 SGHRS and CDR2 YFSETQ come from the germline V gene. Combining the CDR3 with reference TRBV5-1 and TRBJ2-1 gives the whole variable domain KAGVTQTPRYLIKTRGQQVTLSCSPISGHRSVSWYQQTPGQGLQFLFEYFSETQRNKGNFPGRFSGRQFSNSRSEMNVSTLELGDSALYLCASSPAGGTIEQFFGPGTRLTVL.

The rearrangement links TRBV6-6 to TRBJ1-3, with D perhaps TRBD1 (5 bases). The CDR3 sequence is 14 residues long. The germline V gene has CDR1 MNHNY and CDR2 SVGAGI (reference sequence). The V end lost 2 bases, the J end lost 1 base, and 6 bases lay between the germline ends. CDR3 nucleotides: TGTGCCAGCAGTTACAAGGGGTCTGGAAACACCATATATTTT. Protein: CASSYKGSGNTIYF.

This chain uses TRBV6-6 with TRBJ2-7; TRBD1 is a possible D gene (6 bases). There are 13 residues in the CDR3. V was clipped by 5 bases and J by 2 bases, with 10 bases between them. The V gene's germline CDR1 is MNHNY and CDR2 SVGAGI (reference sequence). The CDR3 protein is CASSNDRTYEQYF. For the CDR3, the DNA is TGTGCCAGCAGTAATGACAGGACCTACGAGCAGTACTTC.

CDR3 bases: TGTGCCAGCAGCGTAGGATACAGGGGTGAAAATGAGCAGTTCTTC. Translated, it gives CASSVGYRGENEQFF. V is TRBV9 and J is TRBJ2-1, with TRBD1 identical over 7 bases. The J segment lost 7 bases and the V segment lost 0 bases, leaving 7 bases of the junction unmatched. CDR1 SGDLS and CDR2 YYNGEE come from the germline V gene. CDR3 length: 15 amino acids.

The chain joins TRBV29-1 to TRBJ2-1, with 8 positions matching TRBD1. The trim removed 1 base at V and 14 bases at J, leaving 4 bases unmatched. Germline CDR1 is SQVTM and CDR2 is ANQGSEA. The CDR3 runs to 11 residues. The CDR3 bases are TGCAGCGTTGAAGCAGGGGGCGTGAAGTTCTTC. It codes for CSVEAGGVKFF.

The gene calls are TRBV10-3 and TRBJ2-7, with TRBD1 matching over 8 bases. V trimming: 4 bases; J trimming: 7 bases; junction bases outside the gene matches: 12. The CDR3 contains 15 residues. The germline V gene encodes CDR1 ENHRY and CDR2 SYGVKD. The DNA for the CDR3 is TGTGCCATCAGTGGGGCAGGGGGCTCGGTAGGAGAGCAGTACTTC. Its translation is CAISGAGGSVGEQYF.

V and J are TRBV2 and TRBJ2-5; D might be TRBD1 (6 bases). Per the germline V gene, CDR1 is SNHLY and CDR2 is FYNNEI. Trimming removed 7 bases at V and 0 bases at J, with 15 bases between. This CDR3 is built from 15 residues. CDR3 bases: TGTGCCAGCACCCCTCGAGGACAGCACCAAGAGACCCAGTACTTC. Amino acid sequence: CASTPRGQHQETQYF.

V is TRBV12-3 or TRBV12-4 and J is TRBJ1-1; D not certain. The CDR3 is made up of 13 amino acids. V lost 3 bases and J lost 4, with 9 bases in between. CDR3 nucleotide sequence: TGTGCCAGCAGTTTGACGGGAGCCACTGAAGCTTTCTTT. Encoded protein: CASSLTGATEAFF.

The V gene is TRBV11-3, the J gene TRBJ2-5; 9 nucleotides match TRBD1. V was clipped by 5 bases and J by 2 bases; unmatched bases: 9. Germline assignment: CDR1 SGHNT and CDR2 YENEEA. The CDR3 is 16 amino acids. CDR3 bases: TGTGCCAGCAGCCAGGGACAGGGTGACACACAAGAGACCCAGTACTTC. Protein: CASSQGQGDTQETQYF.

This clone was picked up one time. The chain has TRBV19 and TRBJ2-3; 8 bases are a match to TRBD2. Germline V CDR1 and CDR2: LNHDA, SQIVND (reference sequence). This CDR3 has 15 residues. V trimming: 4 bases; J trimming: 1 base; junction bases outside the gene matches: 4. CDR3 DNA: TGTGCCAGTAGTACCGTTAGCGGGGGCACAGATACGCAGTATTTT. Protein: CASSTVSGGTDTQYF.

The chain couples TRBV6-5 to TRBJ2-1; TRBD2 matches 14 bases. Germline V gene sequence: CDR1 MNHEY, CDR2 SVGAGI. The CDR3 runs to 14 residues. V shed 10 bases and J 10 bases; nucleotides not matched to a gene: 9. CDR3 residues: CATSTSGGAVEQFF. The CDR3 DNA reads TGTGCCACCTCGACTAGCGGGGGGGCAGTAGAGCAGTTCTTC.

The chain carries TRBV18 and TRBJ1-4; D call uncertain. The germline V and J ends were trimmed by 6 bases and 4 bases, with 12 bases remaining between them. The CDR3 contains 14 residues. CDR1 is KGHSH and CDR2 is LQKENI in the germline V gene. CDR3 sequence (DNA): TGTGCCAGCTCGCCGACCGGGAATAATGAAAAACTGTTTTTT. Amino acid sequence: CASSPTGNNEKLFF.

The chain combines TRBV4-2 with TRBJ1-5; no clear D. V was trimmed by 2 bases and J by 7 bases, leaving 12 bases between them. CDR1 and CDR2 (germline): LGHNA, YNFKEQ. CDR3 size: 14 residues. The CDR3 loop reads CASSQPGDDQPQHF. CDR3 in DNA: TGTGCCAGCAGCCAACCGGGTGATGACCAGCCCCAGCATTTT.

This chain uses TRBV6-6 with TRBJ1-4; no definite D call. In germline, CDR1 is MNHNY, CDR2 SVGAGI (reference sequence). The CDR3 runs 13 residues. The V end lost 8 bases, the J end lost 0 bases, and 7 bases lay between the germline ends. CDR3 nucleotides: TGTGCCAGCCGTGGAGCAACTAATGAAAAACTGTTTTTT. It yields the protein CASRGATNEKLFF.

The chain combines TRBV14 with TRBJ2-7; 11 bases are a match to TRBD1. Germline V lookup: CDR1 SGHDN, CDR2 FVKESK. CDR3 length: 14 residues. J lost 3 bases, V lost 4 bases, and 2 bases had no gene match. For the CDR3, the DNA is TGTGCCAGCAGCCCGGACAGGGGGCACTACGAGCAGTACTTC. As protein: CASSPDRGHYEQYF.

This chain joins TRBV5-1 and TRBJ2-5; 7 nucleotides line up with TRBD1. V was clipped by 4 bases and J by 1 base; unmatched bases: 4. CDR1 is SGHRS, CDR2 YFSETQ, per germline. The length of the CDR3 is 14 residues. DNA of the CDR3: TGCGCCAGCAGCACCGGGACAGTCCAAGAGACCCAGTACTTC. Protein product: CASSTGTVQETQYF.

The V and J genes are TRBV4-1 and TRBJ1-6, with D uncertain. The V gene lost 0 bases and the J gene lost 2 bases, with 11 bases spanning the gap. The length of the CDR3 is 17 residues. The germline CDR1 and CDR2 sequences are MGHRA and YSYEKL. The CDR3: CASSQEMNVAYNSPLHF. CDR3 nucleotides: TGCGCCAGCAGCCAAGAAATGAACGTAGCCTATAATTCACCCCTCCACTTT.

The chain joins TRBV5-8 to TRBJ2-1; D remains ambiguous. Between the trimmed V and J ends, which lost 4 bases and 0 bases, there was a span of 14 bases. In germline, CDR1 is SGHTS, CDR2 YDEGEE. CDR3 length: 16 residues. For the CDR3, the DNA is TGTGCCAGCAGCCCTCGAGGTCGACGCTCCTACAATGAGCAGTTCTTC. As protein: CASSPRGRRSYNEQFF.

This clone was seen just once. For the CDR3, the DNA is TGTGCCATCAGTGAGTGGCTAGCGGGGGCCACGTACAATGAGCAGTTCTTC. As protein: CAISEWLAGATYNEQFF. This chain links TRBV10-3 with TRBJ2-1; 10 positions agree with TRBD2. Looked up from germline, CDR1 is ENHRY and CDR2 is SYGVKD. V shed 1 base, J shed 4 bases, and the junction held 7 bases outside the gene matches. CDR3 length: 17 amino acids.

J is TRBJ1-4 and V is TRBV9; maybe TRBD1 (5 bases). The CDR3 loop spans 15 amino acids. The V gene lost 4 bases and the J gene lost 6 bases, with 16 bases spanning the gap. The germline CDR1 and CDR2 sequences are SGDLS and YYNGEE. CDR3 amino acids: CASSSAGTPDEKLFF. As DNA, the CDR3 is TGTGCCAGCAGCTCGGCAGGGACTCCCGATGAAAAACTGTTTTTT. Supplemented by reference TRBV9 and TRBJ1-4, the full variable domain reads DSGVTQTPKHLITATGQRVTLRCSPRSGDLSVYWYQQSLDQGLQFLIQYYNGEERAKGNILERFSAQQFPDLHSELNLSSLELGDSALYFCASSSAGTPDEKLFFGSGTQLSVL.

The gene calls are TRBV30 and TRBJ2-3, with TRBD2 identical over 7 bases. The germline V gene has CDR1 GTSNPN and CDR2 SVGIG (reference sequence). The CDR3 runs to 15 residues. The V segment lost 0 bases and the J segment 4 bases; nucleotides outside the gene matches: 7. Written as DNA, the CDR3 is TGTGCCTGGAGTGTACCACGGGGGGTCTCAGATACGCAGTATTTT. Its translation is CAWSVPRGVSDTQYF.